These 5 T cell receptor beta chains came from one sample sequenced in a study of T cell changes during pregnancy in multiple sclerosis. The protocol was immunoSEQ multiplex PCR, while the TCRdb copy is restricted to in-frame clones and leaves out a portion. The sample shows approximately 40,000 clones, under 95% of them seen only once. Sample: CD4+ T cells from peripheral blood mononuclear cells, taken in the third trimester of pregnancy. These receptors all come from a female donor with multiple sclerosis, enrolled in a pregnancy study.

This rearrangement joins TRBV6-6 to TRBJ1-1, with D perhaps matching TRBD1 (5 bases). Per germline, CDR1 MNHNY and CDR2 SVGAGI (reference sequence). V gave up 7 bases and J gave up 11 bases, with 20 bases separating them. The CDR3 is 13 amino acids. The chain's CDR3 is CASNPGSRAPAFF. In DNA, the CDR3 is TGTGCCAGCAACCCAGGGTCTAGAGCGCCGGCTTTCTTT.

The chain recombines TRBV28 with TRBJ2-7; D is unclear. Germline CDR1 and CDR2: MDHEN and SYDVKM. With 1 base removed from V and 2 bases from J, the gap between germline ends came to 12 bases. The CDR3 extends over 15 amino acids. The CDR3 protein is CASSLYIEPPYEQYF. The CDR3 nucleotides read TGTGCCAGCAGTTTATATATAGAGCCGCCCTACGAGCAGTACTTC.

This clone came up a few times. J is TRBJ2-7 and V is TRBV11-2; 9 nucleotides line up with TRBD1. V trimming: 5 bases; J trimming: 6 bases; junction bases outside the gene matches: 8. CDR3 length: 14 residues. CDR1 SGHAT and CDR2 FQNNGV come from the germline V gene. CDR3: CASSHDGTGLEQYF. DNA of the CDR3: TGTGCCAGCAGCCACGATGGGACAGGGCTCGAGCAGTACTTC. The variable domain in full, with the rest retrieved from reference TRBV11-2 and TRBJ2-7, is EAGVAQSPRYKIIEKRQSVAFWCNPISGHATLYWYQQILGQGPKLLIQFQNNGVVDDSQLPKDRFSAERLKGVDSTLKIQPAKLEDSAVYLCASSHDGTGLEQYFGPGTRLTVT.

The chain combines TRBV5-6 with TRBJ2-1; D is undetermined. This CDR3 is built from 15 residues. The V and J ends lost 2 bases and 4 bases respectively, with 13 bases between them. From germline, CDR1 is SGHDT and CDR2 YYEEEE. The CDR3 DNA sequence: TGTGCCAGCAGCTTACCTGCCGGGTCTTACAATGAGCAGTTCTTC. Its protein is CASSLPAGSYNEQFF. Full variable domain (outside the CDR3, taken from reference TRBV5-6 and TRBJ2-1): DAGVTQSPTHLIKTRGQQVTLRCSPKSGHDTVSWYQQALGQGPQFIFQYYEEEERQRGNFPDRFSGHQFPNYSSELNVNALLLGDSALYLCASSLPAGSYNEQFFGPGTRLTVL.

About this clone: This CDR3 is also generated by other DNA sequences in the sample. The chain links TRBV19 to TRBJ2-4; 7 bases are a match to TRBD1. The CDR3 spans 15 residues. V lost 7 bases to trimming and J lost 6 bases; unmatched junction nucleotides: 12. CDR1 and CDR2 (germline): LNHDA, SQIVND (reference sequence). The CDR3 bases are TGTGCCAGTAACGCTGAACAGGGGATGGGAAACATTCAGTACTTC. Translating it yields CASNAEQGMGNIQYF.